The rows below give T cell receptor beta chains drawn from one sample of a study of CXCR3-negative and CXCR3-positive naive CD8 T cells. One entry per CDR3 protein, without DNA, is what TCRdb gives after re-calling the 5' RACE reads. Seen in this sample are 69,000 or so distinct CDR3 sequences; the ten most common clones hold about 1.5%. The sequenced sample consisted of naive CXCR3- CD8+ T cells from blood. The source of these receptors is a human donor in good health. Some clones in this sample may be carry-over from other donors' samples. The CDR3 runs from the conserved cysteine through the conserved F or W. The order of the fields is J gene, V gene, CDR3 protein.

J gene: TRBJ2-7
V gene: TRBV5-1
CDR3 protein: CASSSRDRGHEQYF

J gene: TRBJ1-5
V gene: TRBV19
CDR3 protein: CASSIASGHNQPQHF

J gene: TRBJ1-1
V gene: TRBV20-1
CDR3 protein: CSARPGQGHTEAFF

J gene: TRBJ2-1
V gene: TRBV29-1
CDR3 protein: CSVEDTTTFPGEQFF

J gene: TRBJ2-7
V gene: TRBV9
CDR3 protein: CASSGRDGNEQYF

J gene: TRBJ1-5
V gene: TRBV21-1
CDR3 protein: CASSKAYRNQPQHF

J gene: TRBJ2-3
V gene: TRBV7-7
CDR3 protein: CASSLTTTSGDTDTQYF

J gene: TRBJ2-4
V gene: TRBV15
CDR3 protein: CATSRASGSQNIQYF

J gene: TRBJ2-2
V gene: TRBV6-5
CDR3 protein: CASSWTGSGTGELFF

J gene: TRBJ2-1
V gene: TRBV7-7
CDR3 protein: CASSPGTINEQFF

J gene: TRBJ2-1
V gene: TRBV7-3
CDR3 protein: CASSFLPPTSVRSYNEQFF

J gene: TRBJ2-1
V gene: TRBV5-1
CDR3 protein: CASSFPSGLDNEQFF

J gene: TRBJ2-2
V gene: TRBV6-5
CDR3 protein: CASSSVEGSPGELFF

J gene: TRBJ2-3
V gene: TRBV6-4
CDR3 protein: CASSDGTSLSTDTQYF

J gene: TRBJ1-3
V gene: TRBV11-3
CDR3 protein: CASSPTLFSGNTIYF

J gene: TRBJ2-1
V gene: TRBV7-6
CDR3 protein: CASSPGLPYEQFF

J gene: TRBJ2-3
V gene: TRBV29-1
CDR3 protein: CSATLAGGADTQYF

J gene: TRBJ2-1
V gene: TRBV7-9
CDR3 protein: CASSGTEYLDEQFF

J gene: TRBJ2-2
V gene: TRBV2
CDR3 protein: CASSVPEASAHTGELFF

J gene: TRBJ1-1
V gene: TRBV15
CDR3 protein: CATSRPNKGQAEAFF

J gene: TRBJ1-1
V gene: TRBV4-1
CDR3 protein: CASSQDHWEDTEAFF

J gene: TRBJ2-5
V gene: TRBV7-9
CDR3 protein: CASSLSSGLAETQYF

J gene: TRBJ1-1
V gene: TRBV20-1
CDR3 protein: CSARGGRETEAFF

J gene: TRBJ2-2
V gene: TRBV11-2
CDR3 protein: CASTMASLTGELFF

J gene: TRBJ2-3
V gene: TRBV7-3
CDR3 protein: CASSLTPTDTQYF